The 31 T cell receptor beta chains given below trace back to one sample, sequenced in a study of cytomegalovirus exposure and HLA in healthy donors. Use of 60 Vbeta and 13 Jbeta primers characterized the PCR. The table came from immunoSEQ multiplex PCR; TCRdb's copy has only in-frame clones and leaves some out. In the table there are around 80,000 clones, around 68% of which are singletons. The sample taken for sequencing was PBMCs. These TCRs come from a man aged 35-49 years in good health and CMV-seropositive.

This chain links TRBV5-8 with TRBJ1-4; TRBD1 is a possible D gene (5 bases). V gave up 1 base and J gave up 5 bases, with 12 bases separating them. The CDR3 spans 15 residues. Germline V gene lookup returns CDR1 SGHTS and CDR2 YDEGEE. CDR3 bases: TGTGCCAGCAGCTTGTTTGCCGGGGGAAATGAAAAACTGTTTTTT. Amino acids: CASSLFAGGNEKLFF.

This clone was picked up one time. The rearrangement joins TRBV6-5 to TRBJ2-7; 8 bases map to TRBD2. The V segment lost 6 bases and the J segment 0 bases; nucleotides outside the gene matches: 7. Looked up from germline, CDR1 is MNHEY and CDR2 is SVGAGI. The CDR3 runs to 15 residues. The CDR3 DNA follows: TGTGCCAGCAGCAAAGAGGCGGGGGGCTCCTACGAGCAGTACTTC. Encoded protein: CASSKEAGGSYEQYF.

The V call is TRBV25-1, the J call TRBJ1-3; TRBD1 might be the D (6 bases). V was pared by 0 bases and J by 4 bases, with 13 bases between. The CDR3 has 16 amino acids. Germline V gene sequence: CDR1 MGHDK, CDR2 SYGVNS. CDR3 protein: CASSEYKGVKGNTIYF. The CDR3 DNA reads as TGTGCCAGCAGTGAATATAAGGGGGTGAAAGGAAACACCATATATTTT.

This clone was detected only once. The chain carries TRBV18 and TRBJ1-3; possible D gene TRBD1, 6 bases. V was shortened by 3 bases and J by 1 base, with 13 bases between the two germline ends. This CDR3 has 16 amino acids. Germline lookup yields CDR1 KGHSH and CDR2 LQKENI. Here the CDR3 DNA reads TGTGCCAGCTCACCCGAAACAGGGTTATCTGGAAACACCATATATTTT. Translation gives CASSPETGLSGNTIYF.

For the CDR3, the DNA is TGTGCCAGCAGCCTAGCGGGAGGGCCATGGAATGAGCAGTTCTTC. Its translation: CASSLAGGPWNEQFF. The chain couples TRBV9 to TRBJ2-1; 12 bases map to TRBD2. CDR1 and CDR2 from the germline V gene are SGDLS and YYNGEE. With 4 bases clipped from V and 7 bases from J, the junction kept 6 bases outside the gene matches. The CDR3 is made up of 15 amino acids.

This rearrangement joins TRBV7-2 to TRBJ1-1; 9 nucleotides line up with TRBD1. The V and J ends lost 3 bases and 1 base, in that order; junction bases with no gene match: 9. The CDR3 covers 17 residues. Looked up from germline, CDR1 is SGHTA and CDR2 is FQGNSA. In nucleotides, the CDR3 is TGTGCCAGCAGCTTTAGACAGGGGGGCGCCCAGAACACTGAAGCTTTCTTT. Translated: CASSFRQGGAQNTEAFF.

J is TRBJ1-2 and V is TRBV5-1; 7 bases fit TRBD1. The ends lost 0 bases at V and 2 bases at J; junction bases unmatched: 7. The CDR3 is made up of 16 amino acids. Germline V gene sequence: CDR1 SGHRS, CDR2 YFSETQ. The CDR3 is CASSLDGTVPNYGYTF. CDR3 bases: TGCGCCAGCAGCTTGGATGGGACAGTACCCAACTATGGCTACACCTTC.

Only a few counts were recorded for this clone. The rearrangement links TRBV12-5 to TRBJ2-5, with a possible D match to TRBD1 (6 bases). Per the germline V gene, CDR1 is LGHNT and CDR2 is FRNRAP. Trimming cost V 5 bases and J 4 bases, with 8 bases left between them. CDR3 length: 12 amino acids. The CDR3 here is CASGQGLETQYF. The CDR3 nucleotides are TGTGCTAGTGGTCAGGGGTTAGAGACCCAGTACTTC.

V usage is TRBV7-9 and J usage is TRBJ2-1; TRBD1 agrees at 8 bases. V dropped 4 bases and J dropped 9; count of bases not matched to a gene: 5. Looked up from germline, CDR1 is SEHNR and CDR2 is FQNEAQ (reference sequence). The CDR3 length is 13 residues. The DNA of the CDR3 is TGTGCCAGCAGCTCCTCCCAGGGGGCTGAGCAGTTCTTC. Protein sequence: CASSSSQGAEQFF.

The V and J genes are TRBV7-6 and TRBJ1-6; 7 bases map to TRBD1. Germline CDR1 SGHVS, CDR2 FNYEAQ. The CDR3 contains 15 residues. With V trimmed by 5 bases and J by 7 bases, 8 bases remained unmatched. The CDR3 reads CASSPLGTANSPLHF. The CDR3 region has the DNA TGTGCCAGCAGCCCCCTTGGGACAGCGAATTCACCCCTCCACTTT.

The rearrangement uses TRBV6-1 and TRBJ1-1, with D hard to call. Per germline, CDR1 MNHNS and CDR2 SASEGT. Trimming shortened V by 4 bases and J by 1 base, and 10 bases separated the two germline ends. The length of the CDR3 is 14 residues. In DNA form, the CDR3 reads TGTGCCAGCAGTGTCGAACAGACGAACACTGAAGCTTTCTTT. This encodes CASSVEQTNTEAFF.

The chain carries TRBV10-3 and TRBJ2-3, with a possible D match to TRBD2 (5 bases). V was cut by 10 bases and J by 0 bases, with 8 bases left in between. The CDR3 length is 12 residues. Germline V gene lookup returns CDR1 ENHRY and CDR2 SYGVKD. CDR3 nucleotides: TGTGCCAGCGGGTGGAGCACAGATACGCAGTATTTT. This gives the protein CASGWSTDTQYF.

The chain combines TRBV13 with TRBJ2-2; D is unresolved. Per the germline V gene, CDR1 is PRHDT and CDR2 is FYEKMQ (reference sequence). The CDR3 length is 13 residues. Trimming pared 5 bases from V and 5 bases from J, leaving 9 bases between. CDR3 in amino acids: CASSAALTGELFF. CDR3 nucleotide sequence: TGTGCCAGCAGCGCCGCGTTGACCGGGGAGCTGTTTTTT.

The V and J genes are TRBV2 and TRBJ2-1; D remains unclear. Germline V lookup: CDR1 SNHLY, CDR2 FYNNEI. The V and J ends lost 4 bases and 7 bases respectively, with 8 bases between them. The CDR3 consists of 12 residues. CDR3 in amino acids: CASSVMLNEQFF. CDR3 nucleotides: TGTGCCAGCAGTGTCATGTTGAATGAGCAGTTCTTC.

As DNA, the CDR3 is TGTGCCAGTAGTGAGGGCACAACTAATGAAAAACTGTTTTTT. As protein: CASSEGTTNEKLFF. The chain employs TRBV19 and TRBJ1-4; unclear D gene. CDR1 and CDR2 (germline): LNHDA, SQIVND (reference sequence). V lost 5 bases and J lost 0, with 7 bases in between. The CDR3 sequence is 14 residues long.

J is TRBJ2-7 and V is TRBV19; 11 bases line up with TRBD2. This CDR3 is built from 15 residues. V trimming: 5 bases; J trimming: 7 bases; junction bases outside the gene matches: 10. The germline V gene has CDR1 LNHDA and CDR2 SQIVND (reference sequence). The chain's CDR3 is CASSFQGGLAGEQYF. The CDR3 coding sequence is TGTGCCAGTAGTTTTCAGGGAGGACTAGCGGGTGAGCAGTACTTC.

The V call is TRBV4-2, the J call TRBJ2-4; TRBD1 matches at 7 bases. Trimming cost V 1 base and J 8 bases; bases outside gene matches: 2. Germline CDR1 is LGHNA and CDR2 is YNFKEQ. The CDR3 is 13 amino acids. CDR3 amino acids: CASSQGDRDIQYF. CDR3 sequence (DNA): TGTGCCAGCAGCCAAGGCGACAGGGACATTCAGTACTTC.

This clone has just one count. The genes are TRBV28 and TRBJ2-6, with TRBD1 matching over 9 bases. The CDR3 sequence is 16 residues long. The trim removed 5 bases at V and 2 bases at J, leaving 4 bases unmatched. Germline assignment: CDR1 MDHEN and CDR2 SYDVKM. The CDR3 DNA is TGTGCCAGCAGTCAAACAGGGGGCGCTGGGGCCAACGTCCTGACTTTC. Its protein product is CASSQTGGAGANVLTF.

This clone has only a few counts. The chain recombines TRBV6-5 with TRBJ2-1, with D tentatively TRBD1 (5 bases). This CDR3 comprises 16 residues. Trimming pared 4 bases from V and 1 base from J, leaving 14 bases between. In germline, CDR1 is MNHEY, CDR2 SVGAGI. The CDR3 region is CASSWQTVGSYNEQFF. The CDR3 region has the DNA TGTGCCAGCAGTTGGCAGACAGTTGGGTCCTACAATGAGCAGTTCTTC.

CDR3 in amino acids: CASSQEIQGLAPYNEQFF. In DNA form, the CDR3 reads TGCGCCAGCAGCCAAGAGATACAGGGACTAGCGCCTTACAATGAGCAGTTCTTC. This chain connects TRBV4-1 to TRBJ2-1; 10 nucleotides match TRBD2. The V gene's germline CDR1 is MGHRA and CDR2 YSYEKL. V trimming: 0 bases; J trimming: 4 bases; junction bases outside the gene matches: 9. The CDR3 loop spans 18 amino acids.

The chain uses TRBV11-2 and TRBJ2-7; weak D call: TRBD2 (7 bases). The germline V gene encodes CDR1 SGHAT and CDR2 FQNNGV. The V gene lost 1 base and the J gene lost 5 bases, with 18 bases spanning the gap. The CDR3 extends over 16 amino acids. CDR3 amino acids: CASSLVSRGAGHEQYF. The CDR3 nucleotides are TGTGCCAGCAGCTTAGTCAGTCGGGGGGCAGGCCACGAGCAGTACTTC.

This chain joins TRBV6-5 and TRBJ1-2; TRBD1 is a possible D gene (6 bases). CDR3 length: 14 residues. CDR1 is MNHEY and CDR2 is SVGAGI in the germline V gene. Trimming took off 5 bases at V and 7 bases at J, with 17 bases between the two ends. The CDR3 protein is CASSPHTGLAGYTF. The CDR3 DNA reads TGTGCCAGCAGTCCCCATACAGGGCTGGCTGGCTACACCTTC.

This clone was counted a few times. The rearrangement links TRBV29-1 to TRBJ2-7; TRBD2 might be the D (5 bases). CDR3 size: 13 residues. Trimming left V 3 bases short and J 0 bases short, with 9 bases between. Germline CDR1 and CDR2: SQVTM and ANQGSEA. CDR3 sequence reads: CSVERESSYEQYF. DNA of the CDR3: TGCAGCGTTGAGAGGGAGAGCTCCTACGAGCAGTACTTC.

This clone is a singleton in its sample. This chain connects TRBV5-1 to TRBJ2-2, with 8 positions matching TRBD2. There are 17 residues in the CDR3. The V gene end was trimmed by 4 bases and the J gene end by 2 bases; junction bases not matched to a gene: 10. Per the germline V gene, CDR1 is SGHRS and CDR2 is YFSETQ. Here the CDR3 reads CASSPRGGGPNTGELFF. The CDR3 DNA is TGCGCCAGCAGCCCCCGGGGCGGGGGGCCAAACACCGGGGAGCTGTTTTTT.

V is TRBV28 and J is TRBJ2-1; 10 bases align to TRBD2. This CDR3 is 15 amino acids long. V lost 5 bases and J lost 3; bases outside the gene matches: 4. Germline V gene data show CDR1 as MDHEN and CDR2 as SYDVKM. The CDR3 sequence: CASSSGRARYNEQFF. The CDR3 bases are TGTGCCAGCAGTAGCGGGAGGGCGCGCTACAATGAGCAGTTCTTC.

This clone was seen once. The chain combines TRBV12-5 with TRBJ2-3; D call uncertain. The ends were cut back, 1 base at V and 0 bases at J, with 14 bases in the middle. This CDR3 spans 17 amino acids. Germline V gives CDR1 LGHNT, CDR2 FRNRAP. CDR3 DNA: TGTGCTAGTGGTTTGGGGGTCGGAGACTCTAGCACAGATACGCAGTATTTT. Translating it yields CASGLGVGDSSTDTQYF.

J is TRBJ2-3 and V is TRBV30; D is unresolved. Trimming pared 2 bases from V and 1 base from J, leaving 7 bases between. CDR1 and CDR2 from the germline V gene are GTSNPN and SVGIG (reference sequence). The CDR3 has 13 residues. Written as DNA, the CDR3 is TGTGCCTGGAGTCAGCGCGGCACAGATACGCAGTATTTT. As protein: CAWSQRGTDTQYF.

This chain joins TRBV7-2 and TRBJ1-1; no definite D call. The CDR3 has 16 amino acids. The germline V gene has CDR1 SGHTA and CDR2 FQGNSA. V dropped 0 bases and J dropped 2 bases, with 13 bases sitting between them. CDR3 sequence: CASSLAISGRNTEAFF. The CDR3 region has the DNA TGTGCCAGCAGCTTAGCCATATCAGGCCGTAACACTGAAGCTTTCTTT. The entire variable domain, with the rest obtained from reference TRBV7-2 and TRBJ1-1, is as follows: GAGVSQSPSNKVTEKGKDVELRCDPISGHTALYWYRQSLGQGLEFLIYFQGNSAPDKSGLPSDRFSAERTGGSVSTLTIQRTQQEDSAVYLCASSLAISGRNTEAFFGQGTRLTVV.

This clone is a singleton in its sample. The chain carries TRBV10-3 and TRBJ1-4; perhaps TRBD1 as D (5 bases). This CDR3 is 14 amino acids long. V was shortened by 4 bases and J by 6 bases, with 12 bases between the two germline ends. Germline CDR1 is ENHRY and CDR2 is SYGVKD. CDR3 amino acids: CAISGSSGDEKLFF. CDR3 DNA: TGTGCCATCAGTGGCTCCTCGGGGGATGAAAAACTGTTTTTT.

This chain joins TRBV4-1 and TRBJ2-5, with D possibly TRBD2 on 6 matching bases. Gene TRBJ2-7 matches the end of the DNA better, so the J call may be wrong. Germline assignment: CDR1 MGHRA and CDR2 YSYEKL. CDR3 length: 14 residues. CDR3 sequence: CASSHTGRRDEQYF. CDR3 DNA: TGCGCCAGCAGCCACACCGGGAGAAGGGACGAGCAGTACTTC.

The rearrangement uses TRBV10-3 and TRBJ2-5; 15 bases map to TRBD2. The CDR3 contains 16 residues. Looked up from germline, CDR1 is ENHRY and CDR2 is SYGVKD. Trimming removed 10 bases from V and 5 bases from J; junction bases left unmatched: 11. The CDR3 DNA reads TGTGCCACACAGCTAGGGACTAGCGGGAGGCGGGAGACCCAGTACTTC. It codes for CATQLGTSGRRETQYF.